This T cell receptor beta chain was profiled in a study of STAT3 mutations in large granular lymphocyte leukemia. As for the study in general: Canonical activating STAT3 mutations were detected in roughly half of the longitudinally sequenced T-LGLL patients.

Overall study results and limits: In T-cell large granular lymphocyte leukemia, about half of patients showed multiple immunodominant subclonotypes. Variable sampling intervals and differing treatment regimens complicated linking therapy response to TCR clonal burden changes.

On this clone itself: Its antigen is unknown.

Profiled with immunoSEQ multiplex PCR; TCRdb holds only in-frame clones, not every one. This sample carries around 13,000 clones, about 85% of them seen once, and the ten largest clones take around 52%. The source material was peripheral blood mononuclear cells. The receptor comes from a man aged 55-75 years with T-cell large granular lymphocyte leukemia. Some clones in this sample may be carry-over from other donors' samples.

CDR3 region: CASSLGQGTTDTQYF. CDR3 nucleotides: TGTGCCAGCAGCTTAGGGCAGGGGACCACAGATACGCAGTATTTT. V and J are TRBV7-9 and TRBJ2-3; weak D call: TRBD1 (6 bases). Trimming took 1 base from V and 2 from J, leaving 10 bases between them. The CDR3 totals 15 residues. Germline V gene sequence: CDR1 SEHNR, CDR2 FQNEAQ (reference sequence).